The 27 T cell receptor beta chains listed next were all sequenced from one sample in a study of T cell responses to AZD1222 COVID-19 vaccine (dated by TCRdb to the early 2020s). The library was generated by the immunoSEQ multiplex PCR assay. TCRdb mirrors the immuneACCESS table, restricted to in-frame sequences. Some clones are absent from its copies; in checked studies, under half trace to an unresolved V gene, and the reason for the others is unknown. This sample comprises about 130,000 clones, around 90% of them detected only once. Together, the top ten hold 4.5% to 6.5% of the sample. What the time point label conveys for this sample: about 28 days (+/-7) after the second vaccine dose. This sample comprised peripheral blood, obtained 28 days after the second AZD1222 dose. The receptors here all came from an adult who received the AZD1222 COVID-19 vaccine.

The chain uses TRBV3-1 (or the pseudogene TRBV3-2) and TRBJ1-1; no clear D. The V end lost 4 bases, the J end lost 8 bases, and 14 bases lay between the germline ends. The CDR3 is 13 residues long. The germline V gene has CDR1 LGHDT and CDR2 YNNKEL (reference sequence). The CDR3 here is CASSPRRAAEAFF. The CDR3 DNA reads TGTGCCAGCAGCCCTAGAAGAGCAGCGGAAGCTTTCTTT.

J is TRBJ1-3 and V is TRBV5-1; possible D gene TRBD1, 5 bases. The germline CDR1 and CDR2 sequences are SGHRS and YFSETQ. Between the trimmed V and J ends, which lost 1 base and 4 bases, there was a span of 15 bases. This CDR3 has 16 amino acids. The CDR3 reads CASSLMGPGKGNTIYF. The CDR3 DNA reads as TGCGCCAGCAGCTTGATGGGGCCAGGGAAAGGAAACACCATATATTTT.

This clone was counted between two and nine times. V and J are TRBV18 and TRBJ1-6; possible D gene TRBD1, 5 bases. Germline lookup yields CDR1 KGHSH and CDR2 LQKENI. V shed 5 bases and J shed 7 bases, with 9 bases lying between them. CDR3 length: 13 residues. CDR3 DNA sequence: TGTGCCAGCTCAAACGGGGGGAATTCACCCCTCCACTTT. Protein: CASSNGGNSPLHF.

This rearrangement joins TRBV4-1 to TRBJ1-4; 8 nucleotides match TRBD1. This CDR3 region has 16 residues. V shed 2 bases, J shed 8 bases, and the junction held 10 bases outside the gene matches. Germline assignment: CDR1 MGHRA and CDR2 YSYEKL. The CDR3 region has the DNA TGCGCCAGCAGCCAACCTAGGACAGGGCTAGGGGAAAAACTGTTTTTT. Translating it yields CASSQPRTGLGEKLFF.

This chain joins TRBV5-1 and TRBJ1-2; perhaps TRBD1 as D (5 bases). The germline gives CDR1 SGHRS, CDR2 YFSETQ. Trimming pared 1 base from V and 8 bases from J, leaving 15 bases between. This CDR3 has 14 amino acids. The CDR3, as DNA: TGCGCCAGCAGCTTGTCGACGGGGGATAAAGGCTACACCTTC. Translated: CASSLSTGDKGYTF. Variable domain in full (rest from reference TRBV5-1 and TRBJ1-2): KAGVTQTPRYLIKTRGQQVTLSCSPISGHRSVSWYQQTPGQGLQFLFEYFSETQRNKGNFPGRFSGRQFSNSRSEMNVSTLELGDSALYLCASSLSTGDKGYTFGSGTRLTVV.

This chain joins TRBV6-4 and TRBJ1-2, with 9 bases aligning to TRBD1. This CDR3 has 15 residues. The V and J ends lost 6 bases and 0 bases, in that order; junction bases with no gene match: 5. Germline values: CDR1 MRHNA, CDR2 SNTAGT. The CDR3 nucleotides are TGTGCCAGCAGGGGGACAGGGCATCCTAACTATGGCTACACCTTC. Protein sequence: CASRGTGHPNYGYTF.

The chain employs TRBV13 and TRBJ1-3, with 7 bases aligning to TRBD1. V was clipped by 4 bases and J by 0 bases; unmatched bases: 3. CDR1 is PRHDT, CDR2 FYEKMQ, per germline (reference sequence). The length of the CDR3 is 15 residues. CDR3 region: CASSWGQYSGNTIYF. CDR3 DNA: TGTGCCAGCAGCTGGGGACAGTACTCTGGAAACACCATATATTTT.

The chain joins TRBV6-2 or TRBV6-3 to TRBJ1-1; D ambiguous. Trimming took 0 bases from V and 1 from J, leaving 6 bases between them. This CDR3 is 14 amino acids long. The germline V gene encodes CDR1 MNHEY and CDR2 SVGEGT. CDR3 DNA sequence: TGTGCCAGCAGTTACTCTCCAACGAACACTGAAGCTTTCTTT. It codes for CASSYSPTNTEAFF.

The chain uses TRBV5-4 and TRBJ1-2; D ambiguous. Trimming left V 3 bases short and J 5 bases short, with 17 bases between. The germline V gene has CDR1 SGHNT and CDR2 YYREEE (reference sequence). This CDR3 spans 15 amino acids. The CDR3 bases are TGTGCCAGCAGCTCGAGGGAGTTTCGGGTTTATGGCTACACCTTC. Translating gives CASSSREFRVYGYTF.

The chain is built from TRBV4-2 and TRBJ1-1, with 8 bases identical to TRBD1. The CDR3 contains 15 residues. Per the germline V gene, CDR1 is LGHNA and CDR2 is YNFKEQ. Trimming took 2 bases from V and 0 from J; bases not matched to a gene: 2. The CDR3 spells CASSQPDRVNTEAFF. The CDR3 DNA reads as TGTGCCAGCAGCCAACCGGACAGGGTGAACACTGAAGCTTTCTTT.

The gene calls are TRBV27 and TRBJ2-7; 11 nucleotides match TRBD2. Germline V CDR1 and CDR2: MNHEY, SMNVEV (reference sequence). The CDR3 has 14 residues. Germline trimming cut 6 bases from V and 6 bases from J; bases unmatched to any gene: 7. Here the CDR3 reads CASSLQGTSGEQYF. As DNA, the CDR3 is TGTGCCAGCAGCCTACAGGGGACTAGCGGCGAGCAGTACTTC.

The rearrangement joins TRBV28 to TRBJ2-3; D uncertain. Germline CDR1 and CDR2: MDHEN and SYDVKM. Trimming shortened V by 5 bases and J by 2 bases, and 5 bases separated the two germline ends. The CDR3 is 12 amino acids. The CDR3 nucleotides are TGTGCCAGCAGTCTCATCACAGATACGCAGTATTTT. It encodes CASSLITDTQYF.

CDR3 region: CAWSVRVGHQPQHF. The CDR3 nucleotides are TGTGCCTGGAGTGTACGGGTGGGACACCAACCCCAGCATTTT. The chain couples TRBV30 to TRBJ1-5, with D tentatively TRBD1 (6 bases). Trimming stripped 0 bases from V and 10 bases from J, with 16 bases between. The CDR3 is made up of 14 amino acids. The germline V gene has CDR1 GTSNPN and CDR2 SVGIG (reference sequence).

The J gene is TRBJ1-6, the V gene TRBV27; tentatively, D is TRBD1 (5 bases). V gave up 0 bases and J gave up 4 bases, with 16 bases separating them. The CDR3 totals 18 residues. The germline CDR1 and CDR2 sequences are MNHEY and SMNVEV (reference sequence). The CDR3 loop reads CASSLSRGEGTYNSPLHF. CDR3 in DNA: TGTGCCAGCAGTTTATCACGAGGGGAGGGGACGTATAATTCACCCCTCCACTTT.

The V gene is TRBV7-9, the J gene TRBJ2-7; TRBD2 might be the D (6 bases). The CDR3 is 13 residues long. Germline-derived CDR1 and CDR2 are SEHNR and FQNEAQ (reference sequence). The V gene lost 3 bases and the J gene lost 7 bases, with 13 bases spanning the gap. The CDR3 nucleotides read TGTGCCAGCAGCTTCGACCCGGCGGGGGAGCAGTACTTC. It is translated as CASSFDPAGEQYF. Filled out from reference TRBV7-9 and TRBJ2-7, the complete variable domain reads DTGVSQNPRHKITKRGQNVTFRCDPISEHNRLYWYRQTLGQGPEFLTYFQNEAQLEKSRLLSDRFSAERPKGSFSTLEIQRTEQGDSAMYLCASSFDPAGEQYFGPGTRLTVT.

The chain combines TRBV6-1 with TRBJ1-3, with TRBD1 as a possible D gene (5 bases). V lost 2 bases, J lost 0 bases, and 14 bases lay in between. Germline CDR1 reads MNHNS; CDR2 reads SASEGT. CDR3 size: 17 residues. CDR3 protein: CASSERWAGNSGNTIYF. CDR3 DNA: TGTGCCAGCAGTGAAAGGTGGGCAGGGAACTCTGGAAACACCATATATTTT.

The V and J genes are TRBV11-2 and TRBJ2-5, with a possible D match to TRBD1 (5 bases). Germline V CDR1 and CDR2: SGHAT, FQNNGV. The CDR3 contains 15 residues. Trimming cost V 1 base and J 4 bases, with 13 bases left between them. In DNA, the CDR3 is TGTGCCAGCAGCTTAGCCTTTTGGCAGGGAGAGACCCAGTACTTC. This sequence encodes CASSLAFWQGETQYF.

The chain couples TRBV13 to TRBJ2-7; D gene unclear. This CDR3 has 15 amino acids. The V end was cut by 1 base, the J end by 5 bases, with 15 bases between. Germline V gene data show CDR1 as PRHDT and CDR2 as FYEKMQ (reference sequence). Here the CDR3 DNA reads TGTGCCAGCAGCTTAGCCCCGGGCACCCTCGACGAGCAGTACTTC. Its protein is CASSLAPGTLDEQYF.

This sequence joins TRBV19 and TRBJ1-1; perhaps TRBD1 as D (5 bases). V lost 4 bases and J 5 bases, leaving 11 bases between the germline ends. Germline V gives CDR1 LNHDA, CDR2 SQIVND (reference sequence). The CDR3 extends over 13 amino acids. CDR3 bases: TGTGCCAGTAGTAGCGAGGGGCGGACTGAAGCTTTCTTT. Protein product: CASSSEGRTEAFF.

The chain carries TRBV10-2 and TRBJ2-1; 13 bases are a match to TRBD2. The CDR3 loop spans 16 amino acids. The germline V gene has CDR1 WSHSY and CDR2 SAAADI. Unmatched junction bases numbered 4, after V lost 2 bases and J lost 6 bases. The CDR3 reads CASSEAGLAGLNEQFF. CDR3 bases: TGCGCCAGCAGTGAGGCGGGACTAGCGGGGCTCAATGAGCAGTTCTTC.

This chain links TRBV15 with TRBJ2-5, with 7 bases fitting TRBD1. The germline V gene has CDR1 LNHNV and CDR2 YYDKDF (reference sequence). V lost 1 base and J lost 2; bases outside the gene matches: 7. This CDR3 spans 16 amino acids. The CDR3 protein is CATSRGIGQAQETQYF. CDR3 nucleotides: TGTGCCACCAGCAGAGGAATCGGACAGGCGCAAGAGACCCAGTACTTC.

The DNA for the CDR3 is TGTGCCAGCAGCAAACAGGGAATCGGGGTAGGTGAGCAGTTCTTC. Translating it yields CASSKQGIGVGEQFF. This rearrangement joins TRBV3-1 (or the pseudogene TRBV3-2) to TRBJ2-1, with TRBD1 as a possible D gene (6 bases). V was shortened by 5 bases and J by 9 bases, with 20 bases between the two germline ends. Germline V gives CDR1 LGHDT, CDR2 YNNKEL (reference sequence). This CDR3 is 15 amino acids long.

The CDR3 sequence is CASILSNTEAFF. In DNA form, the CDR3 reads TGTGCCAGCATTTTATCTAACACTGAAGCTTTCTTT. The chain links TRBV2 to TRBJ1-1; D remains unclear. The CDR3 contains 12 residues. CDR1 and CDR2 from the germline V gene are SNHLY and FYNNEI. V gave up 7 bases and J gave up 2 bases, with 8 bases separating them.

V is TRBV24-1 and J is TRBJ1-3; D not resolved. CDR3 length: 15 amino acids. Germline V gene sequence: CDR1 KGHDR, CDR2 SFDVKD. Trimming cost V 0 bases and J 0 bases, with 5 bases left between them. CDR3 nucleotide sequence: TGTGCCACCAGTGATTTGGCCAGCTCTGGAAACACCATATATTTT. This gives the protein CATSDLASSGNTIYF.

This chain connects TRBV11-3 to TRBJ2-1; 8 bases are a match to TRBD2. Germline lookup yields CDR1 SGHNT and CDR2 YENEEA. The CDR3 loop spans 16 amino acids. The ends lost 5 bases at V and 2 bases at J; junction bases unmatched: 8. CDR3 sequence reads: CASSPLAGSAYNEQFF. DNA for the CDR3: TGTGCCAGCAGCCCCTTAGCGGGATCGGCCTACAATGAGCAGTTCTTC.

The chain combines TRBV7-8 with TRBJ2-1; D may correspond to TRBD1 or TRBD2 (6 bases each). V lost 1 base and J lost 2, with 24 bases in between. The length of the CDR3 is 20 residues. CDR1 and CDR2 (germline): SGHVS, FQNEAQ. CDR3 sequence: CASSLGRGAEVTRTYNEQFF. The CDR3 nucleotides are TGTGCCAGCAGCTTAGGTAGGGGGGCAGAAGTAACTCGTACCTACAATGAGCAGTTCTTC.

The rearrangement uses TRBV27 and TRBJ2-7, with TRBD2 as a possible D gene (6 bases). This CDR3 contains 16 residues. Trimming cost V 8 bases and J 6 bases, with 26 bases left between them. Germline CDR1 is MNHEY and CDR2 is SMNVEV (reference sequence). CDR3 in amino acids: CASRRGGAYYAAEQYF. CDR3 DNA sequence: TGTGCCAGCCGGCGAGGCGGGGCGTATTATGCTGCCGAGCAGTACTTC.